The 10 T cell receptor beta chains below come from one sample, sequenced in a study of response to subunit inactivated influenza vaccine. TCRdb reprocessed the RT-PCR reads via MiXCR and lists one record per CDR3 protein. Among roughly 700,000 distinct CDR3 sequences, about 15% were seen once, and the ten largest hold less than 7%. The sequencing used PBMCs from blood, collected roughly 2 weeks before vaccination. The receptors originated from a middle-aged man who received an inactivated influenza vaccine.

This clonotype was recorded a few times. The genes are TRBV6-1 and TRBJ2-7, with 8 bases aligning to TRBD1. The germline gives CDR1 MNHNS, CDR2 SASEGT. This CDR3 region has 14 residues. V lost 6 bases, J lost 3 bases, and 7 bases stayed unmatched. CDR3 loop: CASRRQGSGYEQYF. The CDR3 nucleotides read TGTGCCAGCAGACGACAGGGGTCTGGCTACGAGCAGTACTTC.

This clonotype has just a few counts. The rearrangement joins TRBV18 to TRBJ2-1; 11 bases are a match to TRBD2. J was trimmed by 6 bases and V by 3 bases; bases with no gene match: 10. Looked up from germline, CDR1 is KGHSH and CDR2 is LQKENI. The CDR3 sequence is 17 residues long. CDR3 loop: CASSPRNLAGGPNEQFF. The CDR3 nucleotides read TGTGCCAGCTCACCGCGCAACCTAGCGGGAGGACCCAATGAGCAGTTCTTC.

This chain connects TRBV6-2 or TRBV6-3 to TRBJ2-1; 7 bases fit TRBD2. This CDR3 has 13 amino acids. V lost 5 bases and J lost 8; bases outside the gene matches: 6. Germline-derived CDR1 and CDR2 are MNHEY and SVGEGT. The CDR3 bases are TGTGCCAGCAGTCCACTCACTAGCGATGAGCAGTTCTTC. Translating gives CASSPLTSDEQFF.

This clonotype was found many times. This chain joins TRBV9 and TRBJ1-2, with D hard to call. Deletions cut 0 bases from V and 6 bases from J, with 12 bases between. Germline CDR1 is SGDLS and CDR2 is YYNGEE. The CDR3 runs to 14 residues. CDR3 residues: CASSVGVGRNGYTF. The CDR3 DNA sequence: TGTGCCAGCAGCGTAGGGGTAGGGCGGAATGGCTACACCTTC.

This chain links TRBV11-3 with TRBJ2-6, with a tentative D call TRBD1 (5 bases). The CDR3 is 17 amino acids. Trimming cost V 1 base and J 4 bases, with 14 bases left between them. CDR1 and CDR2 (germline): SGHNT, YENEEA. CDR3 amino acids: CASSLAKQGSGANVLTF. As DNA, the CDR3 is TGTGCCAGCAGCTTAGCGAAGCAGGGTTCCGGGGCCAACGTCCTGACTTTC.

This clonotype was recorded a few times. The rearrangement links TRBV9 to TRBJ2-5; D is undetermined. This CDR3 contains 14 residues. Germline values: CDR1 SGDLS, CDR2 YYNGEE. The germline V and J ends were trimmed by 0 bases and 1 base, with 7 bases remaining between them. The CDR3 protein is CASSVGPIQETQYF. CDR3 in DNA: TGTGCCAGCAGCGTAGGACCAATCCAAGAGACCCAGTACTTC.

The table lists this clonotype with a few counts. This chain joins TRBV12-3 or TRBV12-4 and TRBJ2-7; possible D gene TRBD1, 6 bases. The CDR3 has 13 residues. V gave up 8 bases and J gave up 2 bases, with 13 bases separating them. CDR3 amino acids: CASRTDSPYEQYF. The CDR3 nucleotides are TGTGCCAGCCGGACAGACTCGCCCTACGAGCAGTACTTC.

This clonotype has ten or more counts. CDR3 nucleotide sequence: TGCGCCAGTTTGGGGCGGACACCCTCCTACGAGCAGTACTTC. This translates into CASLGRTPSYEQYF. This chain joins TRBV5-1 and TRBJ2-7; D perhaps matches TRBD1 (5 bases). Looked up from germline, CDR1 is SGHRS and CDR2 is YFSETQ. V was cut by 8 bases and J by 0 bases, with 15 bases left in between. The length of the CDR3 is 14 residues.

This clonotype was picked up a small number of times. This sequence joins TRBV12-3 or TRBV12-4 and TRBJ1-5, with D unclear. The germline V and J ends were trimmed by 3 bases and 6 bases, with 12 bases remaining between them. CDR3 length: 14 residues. The CDR3 DNA sequence: TGTGCCAGCAGTTTTAGAGGTAGCGGTCAGCCCCAGCATTTT. Encoded protein: CASSFRGSGQPQHF.

Written as DNA, the CDR3 is TGCAGTGCTCTAGACAGGGTGTGGGCGGACACGCAGTATTTT. Translating it yields CSALDRVWADTQYF. The rearrangement links TRBV20-1 to TRBJ2-3; 7 nucleotides align to TRBD1. Germline V lookup: CDR1 DFQATT, CDR2 SNEGSKA (reference sequence). J gave up 9 bases and V 5 bases, and 14 bases lay outside the gene matches. CDR3 size: 14 residues.